This entry concerns a single T cell receptor beta chain. This table comes from immunoSEQ multiplex PCR, and its TCRdb copy is limited to in-frame clones, with some not included. The table has 60,000 to 85,000 clones, about 93% seen once. With 6 bases clipped from V and 5 bases from J, the junction kept 10 bases outside the gene matches. This CDR3 has 14 residues. In germline, CDR1 is SGHRS, CDR2 YFSETQ. This rearrangement joins TRBV5-1 to TRBJ2-5; 7 bases match TRBD1. This clonotype was sampled from a man in his forties or fifties with rheumatoid arthritis. Sequencing was done on a sample of PBMCs. CDR3 nucleotides: TGCGCCAGCAACCGACAGGGCCTAGGTGAGACCCAGTACTTC. Protein: CASNRQGLGETQYF.